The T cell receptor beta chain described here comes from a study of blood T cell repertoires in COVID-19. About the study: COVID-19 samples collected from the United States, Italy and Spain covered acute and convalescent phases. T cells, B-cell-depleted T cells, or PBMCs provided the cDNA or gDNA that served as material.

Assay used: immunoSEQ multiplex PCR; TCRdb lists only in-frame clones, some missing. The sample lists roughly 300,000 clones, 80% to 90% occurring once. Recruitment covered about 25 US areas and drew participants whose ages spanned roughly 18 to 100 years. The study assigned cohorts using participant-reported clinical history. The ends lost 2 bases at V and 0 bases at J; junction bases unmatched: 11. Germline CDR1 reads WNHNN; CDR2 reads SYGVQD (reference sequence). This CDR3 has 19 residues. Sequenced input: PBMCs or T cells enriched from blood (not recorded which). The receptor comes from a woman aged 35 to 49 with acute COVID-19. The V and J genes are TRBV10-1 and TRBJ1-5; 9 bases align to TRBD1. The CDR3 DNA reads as TGCGCCAGCAGTGAGACGGACCCGGACAGGGGATATAGCAATCAGCCCCAGCATTTT. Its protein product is CASSETDPDRGYSNQPQHF.